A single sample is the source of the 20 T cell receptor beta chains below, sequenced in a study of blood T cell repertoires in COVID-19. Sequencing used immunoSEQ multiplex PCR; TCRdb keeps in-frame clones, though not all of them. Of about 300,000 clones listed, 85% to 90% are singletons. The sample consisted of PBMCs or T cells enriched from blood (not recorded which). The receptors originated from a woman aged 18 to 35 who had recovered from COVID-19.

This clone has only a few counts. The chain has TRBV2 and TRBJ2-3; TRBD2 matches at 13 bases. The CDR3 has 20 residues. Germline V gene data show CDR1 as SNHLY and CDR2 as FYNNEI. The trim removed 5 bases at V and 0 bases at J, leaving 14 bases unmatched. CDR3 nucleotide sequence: TGTGCCAGCAGTACGGGACTAGCGGGGTCCCGGGGGATTAGCACAGATACGCAGTATTTT. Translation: CASSTGLAGSRGISTDTQYF.

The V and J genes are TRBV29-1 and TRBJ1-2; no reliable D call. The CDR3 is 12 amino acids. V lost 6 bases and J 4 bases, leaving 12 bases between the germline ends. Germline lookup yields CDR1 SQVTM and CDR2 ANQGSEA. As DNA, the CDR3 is TGCAGCGTCCTGGAGGAGGGCTATGGCTACACCTTC. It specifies CSVLEEGYGYTF.

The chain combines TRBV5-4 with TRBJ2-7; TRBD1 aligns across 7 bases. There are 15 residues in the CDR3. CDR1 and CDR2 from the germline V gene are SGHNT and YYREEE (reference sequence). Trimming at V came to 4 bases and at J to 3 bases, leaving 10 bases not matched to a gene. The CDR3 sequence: CASSQNGDRLYEQYF. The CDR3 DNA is TGTGCCAGCAGCCAAAACGGGGACAGACTCTACGAGCAGTACTTC.

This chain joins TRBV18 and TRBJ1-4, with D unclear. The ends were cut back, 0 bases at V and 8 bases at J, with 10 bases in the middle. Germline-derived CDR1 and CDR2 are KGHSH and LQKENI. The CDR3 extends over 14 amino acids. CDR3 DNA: TGTGCCAGCTCACCACCGAGCCGTTGGGAAAAACTGTTTTTT. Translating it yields CASSPPSRWEKLFF. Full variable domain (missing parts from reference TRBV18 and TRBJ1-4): NAGVMQNPRHLVRRRGQEARLRCSPMKGHSHVYWYRQLPEEGLKFMVYLQKENIIDESGMPKERFSAEFPKEGPSILRIQQVVRGDSAAYFCASSPPSRWEKLFFGSGTQLSVL.

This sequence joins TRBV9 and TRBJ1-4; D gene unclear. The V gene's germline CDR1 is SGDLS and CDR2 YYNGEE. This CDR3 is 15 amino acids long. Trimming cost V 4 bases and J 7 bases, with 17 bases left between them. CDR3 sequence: CASSLSGGSGEKLFF. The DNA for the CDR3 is TGTGCCAGCAGCCTCTCCGGTGGCAGCGGTGAAAAACTGTTTTTT.

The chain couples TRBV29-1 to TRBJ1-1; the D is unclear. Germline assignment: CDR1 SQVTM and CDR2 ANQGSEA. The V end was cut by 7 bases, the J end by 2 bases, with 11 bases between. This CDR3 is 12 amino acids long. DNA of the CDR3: TGCAGCGCCAAAGGACTCAACACTGAAGCTTTCTTT. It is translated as CSAKGLNTEAFF.

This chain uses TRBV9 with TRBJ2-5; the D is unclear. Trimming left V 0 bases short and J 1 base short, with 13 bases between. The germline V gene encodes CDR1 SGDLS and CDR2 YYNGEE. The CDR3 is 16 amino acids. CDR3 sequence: CASSVGSQYSQETQYF. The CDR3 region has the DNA TGTGCCAGCAGCGTAGGGAGTCAGTATAGCCAAGAGACCCAGTACTTC.

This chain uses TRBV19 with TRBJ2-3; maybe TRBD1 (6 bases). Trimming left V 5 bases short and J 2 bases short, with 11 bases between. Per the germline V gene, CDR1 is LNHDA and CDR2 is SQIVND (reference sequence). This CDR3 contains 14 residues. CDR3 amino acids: CASSPGQYTDTQYF. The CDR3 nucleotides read TGTGCCAGTAGTCCCGGACAGTACACAGATACGCAGTATTTT.

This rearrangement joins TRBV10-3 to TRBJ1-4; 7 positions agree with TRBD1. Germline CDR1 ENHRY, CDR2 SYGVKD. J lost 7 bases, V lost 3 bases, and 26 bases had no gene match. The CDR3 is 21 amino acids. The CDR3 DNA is TGTGCCATCAGTGACCCTGTGAGGGGCAGGGGGATAGGGTCCGTTAGTGAAAAACTGTTTTTT. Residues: CAISDPVRGRGIGSVSEKLFF.

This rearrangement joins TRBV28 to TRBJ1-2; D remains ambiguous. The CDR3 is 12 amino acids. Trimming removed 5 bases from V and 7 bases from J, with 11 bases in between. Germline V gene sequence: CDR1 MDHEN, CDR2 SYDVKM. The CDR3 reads CASSLRSLGYTF. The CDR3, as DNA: TGTGCCAGCAGTCTCAGGTCTCTTGGCTACACCTTC.

Here the CDR3 DNA reads TGTGCCAGCAGCCCAAGGGGCTGGAACACCGGGGAGCTGTTTTTT. Its translation is CASSPRGWNTGELFF. The V and J genes are TRBV5-6 and TRBJ2-2; possible D gene TRBD1, 5 bases. Germline CDR1 and CDR2: SGHDT and YYEEEE. Trimming shortened V by 4 bases and J by 1 base, and 11 bases separated the two germline ends. This CDR3 comprises 15 residues.

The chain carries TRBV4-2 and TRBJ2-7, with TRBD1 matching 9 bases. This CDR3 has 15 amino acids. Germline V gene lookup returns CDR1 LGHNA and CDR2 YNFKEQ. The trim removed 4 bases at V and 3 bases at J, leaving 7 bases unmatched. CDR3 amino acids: CASSLLDRGHYEQYF. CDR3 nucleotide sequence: TGTGCCAGCAGCCTCCTGGACAGGGGTCACTACGAGCAGTACTTC.

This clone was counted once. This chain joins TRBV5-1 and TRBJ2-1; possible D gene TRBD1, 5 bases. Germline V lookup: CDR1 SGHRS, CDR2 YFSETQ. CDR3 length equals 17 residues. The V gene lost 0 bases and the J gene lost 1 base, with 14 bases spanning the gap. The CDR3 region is CASSLASTAQSYNEQFF. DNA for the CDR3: TGCGCCAGCAGCTTGGCCTCGACAGCCCAATCCTACAATGAGCAGTTCTTC.

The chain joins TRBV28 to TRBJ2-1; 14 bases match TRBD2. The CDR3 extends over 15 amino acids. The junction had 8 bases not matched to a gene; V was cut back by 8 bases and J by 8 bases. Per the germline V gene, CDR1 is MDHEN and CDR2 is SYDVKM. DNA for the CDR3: TGTGCCAGCGGGACTAGCGGGAGTAGTTCCGATGAGCAGTTCTTC. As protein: CASGTSGSSSDEQFF. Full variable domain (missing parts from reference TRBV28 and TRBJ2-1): DVKVTQSSRYLVKRTGEKVFLECVQDMDHENMFWYRQDPGLGLRLIYFSYDVKMKEKGDIPEGYSVSREKKERFSLILESASTNQTSMYLCASGTSGSSSDEQFFGPGTRLTVL.

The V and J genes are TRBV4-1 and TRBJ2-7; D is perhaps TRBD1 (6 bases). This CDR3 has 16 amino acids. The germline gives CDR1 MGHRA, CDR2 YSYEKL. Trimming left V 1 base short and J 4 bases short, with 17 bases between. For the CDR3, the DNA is TGCGCCAGCAGCCAAGTGGACAGCCTCGAGTATTACGAGCAGTACTTC. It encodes CASSQVDSLEYYEQYF.

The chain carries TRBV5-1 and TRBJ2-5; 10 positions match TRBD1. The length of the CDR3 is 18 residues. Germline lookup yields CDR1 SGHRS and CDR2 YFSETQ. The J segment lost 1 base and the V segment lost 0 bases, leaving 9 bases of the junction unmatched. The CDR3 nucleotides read TGCGCCAGCAGCTTGGGATGGGGCAGGGACAGGGGCCAAGAGACCCAGTACTTC. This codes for CASSLGWGRDRGQETQYF. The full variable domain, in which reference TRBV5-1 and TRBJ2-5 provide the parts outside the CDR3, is KAGVTQTPRYLIKTRGQQVTLSCSPISGHRSVSWYQQTPGQGLQFLFEYFSETQRNKGNFPGRFSGRQFSNSRSEMNVSTLELGDSALYLCASSLGWGRDRGQETQYFGPGTRLLVL.

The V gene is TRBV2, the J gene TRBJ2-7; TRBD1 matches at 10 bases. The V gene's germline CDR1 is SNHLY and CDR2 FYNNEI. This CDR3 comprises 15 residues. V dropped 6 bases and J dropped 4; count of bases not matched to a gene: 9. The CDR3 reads CASRFLGQGWYEQYF. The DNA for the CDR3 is TGTGCCAGCAGGTTCCTGGGACAGGGGTGGTACGAGCAGTACTTC.

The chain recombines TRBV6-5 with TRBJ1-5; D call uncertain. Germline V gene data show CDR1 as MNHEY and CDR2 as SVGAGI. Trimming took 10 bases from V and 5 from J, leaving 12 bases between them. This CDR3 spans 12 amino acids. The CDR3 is CATFDTYQPQHF. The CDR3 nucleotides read TGTGCCACTTTCGACACTTATCAGCCCCAGCATTTT.

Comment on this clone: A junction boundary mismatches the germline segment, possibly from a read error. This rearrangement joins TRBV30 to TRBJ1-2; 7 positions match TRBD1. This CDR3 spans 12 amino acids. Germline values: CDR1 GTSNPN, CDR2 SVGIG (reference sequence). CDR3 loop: CAWSRQGERKGF. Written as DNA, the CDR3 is TGTGCCTGGAGTCGACAGGGAGAAAGGAAGGGCTTC.

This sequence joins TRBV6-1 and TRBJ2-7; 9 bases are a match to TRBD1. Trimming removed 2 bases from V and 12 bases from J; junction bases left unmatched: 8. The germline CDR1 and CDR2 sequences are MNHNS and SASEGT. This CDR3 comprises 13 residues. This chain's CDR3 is CASSENSGTGRYF. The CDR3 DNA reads TGTGCCAGCAGTGAAAATTCCGGGACAGGGCGGTACTTC.